A single sample is the source of the 24 T cell receptor beta chains below, sequenced in a study of T cells in localized non-small cell lung cancer. Sequencing used immunoSEQ multiplex PCR; TCRdb keeps in-frame clones, though not all of them. This sample has tens of thousands of clones, with over 75% found just once. The sequences come from peripheral blood, collected before any cancer treatment. All receptors come from a male donor aged 60 or over with stage III squamous cell lung carcinoma.

The V gene is TRBV5-1, the J gene TRBJ2-7; D unresolved. This CDR3 region has 14 residues. V was pared by 4 bases and J by 3 bases, with 14 bases between. Germline V CDR1 and CDR2: SGHRS, YFSETQ. In nucleotides, the CDR3 is TGCGCCAGCAGCACCGGACGGGTTCTCTACGAGCAGTACTTC. Its translation is CASSTGRVLYEQYF.

The rearrangement joins TRBV4-1 to TRBJ1-2; 9 nucleotides match TRBD1. Germline V lookup: CDR1 MGHRA, CDR2 YSYEKL. The V gene end was trimmed by 0 bases and the J gene end by 6 bases; junction bases not matched to a gene: 8. The CDR3 is 16 residues long. Written as DNA, the CDR3 is TGCGCCAGCAGCCAAGATCCTCGGACAGGGGCCCATGGCTACACCTTC. This translates into CASSQDPRTGAHGYTF.

The V call is TRBV2, the J call TRBJ1-5; D is perhaps TRBD1 (5 bases). CDR1 and CDR2 (germline): SNHLY, FYNNEI. The CDR3 totals 15 residues. V lost 6 bases and J lost 4, with 16 bases in between. CDR3 DNA: TGTGCCAGCAGGTGGGGCCTGGAGGGGAATCAGCCCCAGCATTTT. Translating it yields CASRWGLEGNQPQHF.

V is TRBV5-6 and J is TRBJ2-1; 11 positions match TRBD1. With V trimmed by 2 bases and J by 6 bases, 7 bases remained unmatched. The CDR3 loop spans 16 amino acids. Per the germline V gene, CDR1 is SGHDT and CDR2 is YYEEEE. The CDR3 sequence is CASSFTTGTGGNEQFF. CDR3 DNA: TGTGCCAGCAGCTTCACTACCGGGACAGGGGGCAATGAGCAGTTCTTC. Using reference TRBV5-6 and TRBJ2-1 for the parts outside the CDR3, the full variable domain is DAGVTQSPTHLIKTRGQQVTLRCSPKSGHDTVSWYQQALGQGPQFIFQYYEEEERQRGNFPDRFSGHQFPNYSSELNVNALLLGDSALYLCASSFTTGTGGNEQFFGPGTRLTVL.

V and J are TRBV7-8 and TRBJ2-1; TRBD2 is a possible D gene (5 bases). Per germline, CDR1 SGHVS and CDR2 FQNEAQ. The CDR3 is 15 amino acids. V gave up 1 base and J gave up 0 bases, with 7 bases separating them. The CDR3: CASSLGGRSYNEQFF. CDR3 in DNA: TGTGCCAGCAGCTTAGGCGGGCGCTCCTACAATGAGCAGTTCTTC.

The rearrangement links TRBV10-1 to TRBJ2-7; D not certain. The V and J ends lost 0 bases and 0 bases respectively, with 3 bases between them. This CDR3 is built from 13 residues. Germline V gene lookup returns CDR1 WNHNN and CDR2 SYGVQD (reference sequence). CDR3 loop: CASSESTSYEQYF. For the CDR3, the DNA is TGCGCCAGCAGTGAGTCCACCTCCTACGAGCAGTACTTC.

This chain joins TRBV7-2 and TRBJ1-1, with a weak D call TRBD1 (5 bases). The CDR3 spans 13 residues. From germline, CDR1 is SGHTA and CDR2 FQGNSA. V gave up 8 bases and J gave up 2 bases, with 12 bases separating them. The CDR3 nucleotides are TGTGCCAGCCGTTTAACAGGCAACACTGAAGCTTTCTTT. Protein: CASRLTGNTEAFF.

CDR3 protein: CAISEINEQFF. In DNA, the CDR3 is TGTGCCATCAGTGAGATCAATGAGCAGTTCTTC. The chain is built from TRBV10-3 and TRBJ2-1; no clear D gene. From germline, CDR1 is ENHRY and CDR2 SYGVKD. The CDR3 has 11 residues. V shed 2 bases and J shed 6 bases, with 2 bases lying between them.

This chain connects TRBV29-1 to TRBJ1-1, with 8 bases fitting TRBD1. CDR1 is SQVTM and CDR2 is ANQGSEA in the germline V gene. Losses at the gene ends were 6 bases for V and 3 bases for J; bases not matched to a gene: 3. The CDR3 is 12 amino acids. CDR3 bases: TGCAGCGTCGGACAGGGTGACACTGAAGCTTTCTTT. As protein: CSVGQGDTEAFF.

This sequence joins TRBV19 and TRBJ2-5; weak D call: TRBD2 (6 bases). Trimming took 8 bases from V and 5 from J, leaving 18 bases between them. This CDR3 has 14 amino acids. The germline gives CDR1 LNHDA, CDR2 SQIVND (reference sequence). The CDR3 spells CASGPEGRWETQYF. The CDR3 nucleotides read TGTGCCAGTGGTCCGGAGGGGCGCTGGGAGACCCAGTACTTC.

The chain is built from TRBV6-1 and TRBJ2-5, with D possibly matching TRBD1 (5 bases). The V end was cut by 7 bases, the J end by 3 bases, with 6 bases between. There are 11 residues in the CDR3. Germline V gene sequence: CDR1 MNHNS, CDR2 SASEGT. CDR3 bases: TGTGCCAGCAAAGGGGAAGAGACCCAGTACTTC. Protein product: CASKGEETQYF.

V is TRBV5-1 and J is TRBJ1-1; no clear D. Looked up from germline, CDR1 is SGHRS and CDR2 is YFSETQ. The CDR3 is made up of 13 amino acids. The V gene lost 5 bases and the J gene lost 6 bases, with 14 bases spanning the gap. The CDR3 DNA sequence: TGCGCCAGCAGTCCCGACCCCTCGGCTGAAGCTTTCTTT. It specifies CASSPDPSAEAFF.

The gene calls are TRBV6-1 and TRBJ1-5; D is unclear. The CDR3 sequence is 12 residues long. Germline V gene sequence: CDR1 MNHNS, CDR2 SASEGT. V was cut by 6 bases and J by 6 bases, with 9 bases left in between. CDR3 in DNA: TGTGCCAGCAGGAGGGAAAGTCAGCCCCAGCATTTT. This codes for CASRRESQPQHF.

The chain employs TRBV6-1 and TRBJ2-3, with 7 positions matching TRBD2. This CDR3 comprises 15 residues. Germline V lookup: CDR1 MNHNS, CDR2 SASEGT. Trimming at V came to 6 bases and at J to 6 bases, leaving 12 bases not matched to a gene. The CDR3 is CASRRAGLRPDTQYF. The CDR3 DNA reads TGTGCCAGCAGAAGGGCGGGACTAAGACCTGATACGCAGTATTTT.

This clone showed up just a few times. This chain links TRBV4-1 with TRBJ2-1; 12 bases are shared with TRBD2. CDR1 and CDR2 (germline): MGHRA, YSYEKL. This CDR3 is 15 amino acids long. V was clipped by 1 base and J by 7 bases; unmatched bases: 2. For the CDR3, the DNA is TGCGCCAGCAGCCAAGTCACTAGCGGGAGGAATGAGCAGTTCTTC. Amino acid sequence: CASSQVTSGRNEQFF.

The V gene is TRBV6-1, the J gene TRBJ2-7; perhaps TRBD2 as D (6 bases). There are 15 residues in the CDR3. Trimming removed 5 bases at V and 4 bases at J, with 18 bases between. CDR1 and CDR2 (germline): MNHNS, SASEGT. For the CDR3, the DNA is TGTGCCAGCAGTCCCAATCTCCTTGGGGGGTACGAGCAGTACTTC. The encoded protein is CASSPNLLGGYEQYF.

The chain recombines TRBV7-9 with TRBJ2-1; D might be TRBD2 (6 bases). Germline assignment: CDR1 SEHNR and CDR2 FQNEAQ (reference sequence). CDR3 length equals 15 residues. Trimming took off 2 bases at V and 3 bases at J, with 11 bases between the two ends. CDR3 residues: CASSLKGLVYNEQFF. CDR3 in DNA: TGTGCCAGCAGCTTAAAGGGACTGGTCTACAATGAGCAGTTCTTC.

CDR3 sequence reads: CASSIPGLSYGYTF. The CDR3 DNA follows: TGTGCCAGCAGCATTCCGGGACTTTCCTATGGCTACACCTTC. V gene TRBV28 combines with J gene TRBJ1-2; a possible D gene is TRBD1 (5 bases). V was pared by 6 bases and J by 4 bases, with 15 bases between. CDR3 length: 14 residues. CDR1 is MDHEN, CDR2 SYDVKM, per germline.

The rearrangement links TRBV27 to TRBJ1-2; 12 bases are a match to TRBD1. This CDR3 spans 16 amino acids. Germline trimming cut 1 base from V and 7 bases from J; bases unmatched to any gene: 7. The V gene's germline CDR1 is MNHEY and CDR2 SMNVEV (reference sequence). DNA of the CDR3: TGTGCCAGCAGTTTATTCCCCGGGACAGGGGGCGTTGGCTACACCTTC. Translated: CASSLFPGTGGVGYTF.

The V call is TRBV7-3, the J call TRBJ2-3; D perhaps matches TRBD1 (6 bases). Germline V gene sequence: CDR1 SGHTA, CDR2 FQGTGA. This CDR3 has 14 residues. Trimming took off 1 base at V and 5 bases at J, with 10 bases between the two ends. CDR3 region: CASSLRSGVDTQYF. DNA for the CDR3: TGTGCCAGCAGCTTAAGGTCAGGGGTAGATACGCAGTATTTT.

The gene calls are TRBV5-1 and TRBJ2-6; D is undetermined. The germline V and J ends were trimmed by 4 bases and 0 bases, with 14 bases remaining between them. Germline V CDR1 and CDR2: SGHRS, YFSETQ. This CDR3 has 17 amino acids. The CDR3 DNA sequence: TGCGCCAGCAGCCTAACGACAAGCCGCTCTGGGGCCAACGTCCTGACTTTC. This codes for CASSLTTSRSGANVLTF.

The CDR3 region is CASSGTGSGEKLFF. CDR3 nucleotides: TGTGCCAGCAGTGGGACAGGGTCTGGGGAAAAACTGTTTTTT. The chain has TRBV6-1 and TRBJ1-4, with 8 bases lining up with TRBD1. Germline CDR1 is MNHNS and CDR2 is SASEGT. V dropped 4 bases and J dropped 8; count of bases not matched to a gene: 6. The CDR3 is made up of 14 amino acids.

The chain joins TRBV6-6 to TRBJ1-6; D unclear. Germline V CDR1 and CDR2: MNHNY, SVGAGI (reference sequence). V shed 6 bases and J shed 9 bases, with 15 bases lying between them. This CDR3 contains 14 residues. The CDR3 coding sequence is TGTGCCAGCAGCTTTCTCGGCGCGGGTTCACCCCTCCACTTT. It encodes CASSFLGAGSPLHF.

By proportion, this clone is medium-sized (0.01 to 0.1%). The V call is TRBV5-1, the J call TRBJ2-7; 9 bases fit TRBD1. The germline gives CDR1 SGHRS, CDR2 YFSETQ. Unmatched junction bases numbered 8, after V lost 0 bases and J lost 7 bases. This CDR3 is built from 15 residues. The DNA of the CDR3 is TGCGCCAGCAGCTTGGATGGACAGGGGCGAGGAGAGCAGTACTTC. Translation gives CASSLDGQGRGEQYF.